A selection of T cell receptor beta chains follows, all from one sample in a study of STAT5B mutations in CD4+ large granular lymphocyte leukemia. Method: immunoSEQ multiplex PCR; TCRdb's copy keeps in-frame clones and lacks some. The sample contains about 30,000 clones, roughly 84% of which appear only once. Material for sequencing was CD4+ T cells from blood buffy coats. The receptors shown here come from a human donor in good health. Each CDR3 is given with its conserved first and last residue. Each record gives: J gene, D gene, clone size, V gene, CDR3 DNA, CDR3 protein. D genes are given only for firm matches. Clone size appears in some rows only: once, few, many, or a class for an expanded clone.

j_gene: TRBJ2-7
d_gene: NA
abundance: NA
v_gene: TRBV2
CDR3nt: TGTGCCAGCGGAACCGGTTCCTTTTACGAGCAGTACTTC
CDR3aa: CASGTGSFYEQYF

j_gene: TRBJ1-2
d_gene: NA
abundance: NA
v_gene: TRBV2
CDR3nt: TGTGCCAGCAGTGAAAGGCAGTTCTATGGCTACACCTTC
CDR3aa: CASSERQFYGYTF

j_gene: TRBJ2-7
d_gene: NA
abundance: NA
v_gene: TRBV10-3
CDR3nt: TGTGCCTCACAGGGCCGCAACTCCTACGAGCAGTACTTC
CDR3aa: CASQGRNSYEQYF

j_gene: TRBJ2-1
d_gene: NA
abundance: NA
v_gene: TRBV5-6
CDR3nt: TGTGCCAGCAGCTTAGACGGATACAATGAGCAGTTCTTC
CDR3aa: CASSLDGYNEQFF

j_gene: TRBJ2-1
d_gene: NA
abundance: NA
v_gene: TRBV27
CDR3nt: TGTGCCAGCAGTCCCCGTTACTACAATGAGCAGTTCTTC
CDR3aa: CASSPRYYNEQFF

j_gene: TRBJ2-7
d_gene: TRBD2
abundance: NA
v_gene: TRBV6-1
CDR3nt: TGTGCCAGCAGGACTAGCGGGAGGAGGTACGAGCAGTACTTC
CDR3aa: CASRTSGRRYEQYF

j_gene: TRBJ2-1
d_gene: TRBD1
abundance: NA
v_gene: TRBV7-7
CDR3nt: TGTGCCAGCAGCTCGGGACAGGGGGCTGTAAATGAGCAGTTCTTC
CDR3aa: CASSSGQGAVNEQFF

j_gene: TRBJ2-7
d_gene: NA
abundance: NA
v_gene: TRBV7-8
CDR3nt: TGTGCCAGCAGCCAGATGGCGGATCCCTACGAGCAGTACTTC
CDR3aa: CASSQMADPYEQYF

j_gene: TRBJ1-5
d_gene: NA
abundance: few
v_gene: TRBV6-6
CDR3nt: TGTGCCAGCAGTTCTTCTAGCAATCAGCCCCAGCATTTT
CDR3aa: CASSSSSNQPQHF

j_gene: TRBJ1-2
d_gene: TRBD1
abundance: NA
v_gene: TRBV5-1
CDR3nt: TGCGCCAGCAGCCCACGTCCCGGGACAGGGAAGTTCGACTATGACTACACCTTC
CDR3aa: CASSPRPGTGKFDYDYTF

j_gene: TRBJ2-7
d_gene: TRBD2
abundance: NA
v_gene: TRBV5-1
CDR3nt: TGCGCCAGCAGCCGGACTAGCGGGAACTACGAGCAGTACTTC
CDR3aa: CASSRTSGNYEQYF

j_gene: TRBJ2-6
d_gene: NA
abundance: NA
v_gene: TRBV28
CDR3nt: TGTGCCAGCAGCAAACCGGGGACTGGGGCCAACGTCCTGACTTTC
CDR3aa: CASSKPGTGANVLTF

j_gene: TRBJ2-7
d_gene: NA
abundance: NA
v_gene: TRBV21-1
CDR3nt: TGTGCCAGCACACCGGGGCAGCCTAGTGGCGAACAGTACTTC
CDR3aa: CASTPGQPSGEQYF

j_gene: TRBJ2-2
d_gene: TRBD2
abundance: NA
v_gene: TRBV7-7
CDR3nt: TGTGCTAGCAGCTTGCGGGGGGGCCCTGCCGGGGAGCTGTTTTTT
CDR3aa: CASSLRGGPAGELFF

j_gene: TRBJ1-1
d_gene: NA
abundance: NA
v_gene: TRBV7-2
CDR3nt: TGTGCCAGCAGAGGAGTAGGCACCACTGAAGCTTTCTTT
CDR3aa: CASRGVGTTEAFF

j_gene: TRBJ2-7
d_gene: TRBD1
abundance: NA
v_gene: TRBV18
CDR3nt: TGTGCCAGCTCACCCCGGGACAGTCTTCAAAGGGAGCAGTACTTC
CDR3aa: CASSPRDSLQREQYF

j_gene: TRBJ1-1
d_gene: NA
abundance: NA
v_gene: TRBV4-1
CDR3nt: TGCGCCAGCAGCCAAGGACTAGGGGTGGACACTGAAGCTTTCTTT
CDR3aa: CASSQGLGVDTEAFF

j_gene: TRBJ1-1
d_gene: NA
abundance: NA
v_gene: TRBV11-3
CDR3nt: TGTGCCAGCAGAAATCCCGTAGGGACGGGGAACACTGAAGCTTTCTTT
CDR3aa: CASRNPVGTGNTEAFF

j_gene: TRBJ2-5
d_gene: NA
abundance: few
v_gene: TRBV7-2
CDR3nt: TGTGCCAGCAGCTTAGTTTCGGGGAGGGAGACCCAGTACTTC
CDR3aa: CASSLVSGRETQYF

j_gene: TRBJ2-6
d_gene: NA
abundance: few
v_gene: TRBV4-2
CDR3nt: TGTGCCAGCAGTGCGTTTCAAACAGGGTCTGGGGCCAACGTCCTGACTTTC
CDR3aa: CASSAFQTGSGANVLTF

j_gene: TRBJ2-3
d_gene: TRBD2
abundance: once
v_gene: TRBV19
CDR3nt: TGTGCCAGTAGTGGGAGACTAGCGGGAGGTGGAGATACGCAGTATTTT
CDR3aa: CASSGRLAGGGDTQYF

j_gene: TRBJ2-1
d_gene: NA
abundance: NA
v_gene: TRBV9
CDR3nt: TGTGCCAGCACTCCCGCGGGCACTTCTTACAATGAGCAGTTCTTC
CDR3aa: CASTPAGTSYNEQFF

j_gene: TRBJ1-4
d_gene: NA
abundance: NA
v_gene: TRBV6-6
CDR3nt: TGTGCCAGCAGTTACCCGGGGGATGGAAGTGAAAAACTGTTTTTT
CDR3aa: CASSYPGDGSEKLFF

j_gene: TRBJ1-4
d_gene: NA
abundance: NA
v_gene: TRBV5-4
CDR3nt: TGTGCCAGCAGTCTGTCCGGGGCAACTAATGAAAAACTGTTTTTT
CDR3aa: CASSLSGATNEKLFF

j_gene: TRBJ2-5
d_gene: NA
abundance: NA
v_gene: TRBV10-3
CDR3nt: TGTGCCACCTCGTCTGAGGGGCGAGGGACCCAGTACTTC
CDR3aa: CATSSEGRGTQYF

j_gene: TRBJ1-1
d_gene: NA
abundance: NA
v_gene: TRBV5-6
CDR3nt: TGTGCCAGCAGCTTGATCATGAACACTGAAGCTTTCTTT
CDR3aa: CASSLIMNTEAFF

j_gene: TRBJ2-3
d_gene: NA
abundance: NA
v_gene: TRBV19
CDR3nt: TGTGCCAGTAGTATAGCAAAGAGGGATACGCAGTATTTT
CDR3aa: CASSIAKRDTQYF

j_gene: TRBJ1-4
d_gene: NA
abundance: NA
v_gene: TRBV2
CDR3nt: TGTGCCAGCAGTGGCAGCGCTCAGAATGAAAAACTGTTTTTT
CDR3aa: CASSGSAQNEKLFF

j_gene: TRBJ1-1
d_gene: TRBD1
abundance: once
v_gene: TRBV6-6
CDR3nt: TGTGCCAGCAGTAGGGGGACAGGGCGAGGGGACACTGAAGCTTTCTTT
CDR3aa: CASSRGTGRGDTEAFF

j_gene: TRBJ1-2
d_gene: NA
abundance: NA
v_gene: TRBV19
CDR3nt: TGTGCCAGTAGTTCAACGACACCGACGGGAGGCTACACCTTC
CDR3aa: CASSSTTPTGGYTF

j_gene: TRBJ1-2
d_gene: TRBD1
abundance: NA
v_gene: TRBV2
CDR3nt: TGTGCCAGCGGCCGGGACAGGGATAACTATGGCTACACCTTC
CDR3aa: CASGRDRDNYGYTF

j_gene: TRBJ2-3
d_gene: NA
abundance: NA
v_gene: TRBV5-1
CDR3nt: TGCGCCAGCAGCTTGGCCGCGAGCTCCGATACGCAGTATTTT
CDR3aa: CASSLAASSDTQYF

j_gene: TRBJ1-5
d_gene: NA
abundance: few
v_gene: TRBV9
CDR3nt: TGTGCCAGCAGCGGCCCAGGGGTCAGACAGCCCCAGCATTTT
CDR3aa: CASSGPGVRQPQHF

j_gene: TRBJ2-1
d_gene: NA
abundance: NA
v_gene: TRBV2
CDR3nt: TGTGCCAGCAGTGACTCCCCCGGGAAAAATGAGCAGTTCTTC
CDR3aa: CASSDSPGKNEQFF

j_gene: TRBJ2-7
d_gene: TRBD2
abundance: NA
v_gene: TRBV19
CDR3nt: TGTGCCAGTCCTCTGCGGGCGGGAGGACGCGAGCAGTACTTC
CDR3aa: CASPLRAGGREQYF

j_gene: TRBJ1-2
d_gene: NA
abundance: NA
v_gene: TRBV19
CDR3nt: TGTGCCCTTTACGGGAGTAACTATGGCTACACCTTC
CDR3aa: CALYGSNYGYTF

j_gene: TRBJ1-2
d_gene: NA
abundance: NA
v_gene: TRBV7-2
CDR3nt: TGTGCCAGCAGCTTAGAACGGGTAAACTATGGCTACACCTTC
CDR3aa: CASSLERVNYGYTF

j_gene: TRBJ2-3
d_gene: NA
abundance: NA
v_gene: TRBV7-3
CDR3nt: TGTGCCAGCAGCCCCAAGGGGGGGGATACGCAGTATTTT
CDR3aa: CASSPKGGDTQYF

j_gene: TRBJ1-5
d_gene: NA
abundance: few
v_gene: TRBV6-5
CDR3nt: TGTGCCAGCAGTCTAAGGTGGGGGAATCAGCCCCAGCATTTT
CDR3aa: CASSLRWGNQPQHF

j_gene: TRBJ2-7
d_gene: TRBD1
abundance: NA
v_gene: TRBV10-3
CDR3nt: TGTGCCATCAGTGAGTCTGGGACAGGGTTAACCTACGAGCAGTACTTC
CDR3aa: CAISESGTGLTYEQYF

j_gene: TRBJ2-4
d_gene: NA
abundance: NA
v_gene: TRBV9
CDR3nt: TGTGCCAGCAGCGAAGGAAGTTTAGGCAAAAACATTCAGTACTTC
CDR3aa: CASSEGSLGKNIQYF

j_gene: TRBJ1-6
d_gene: NA
abundance: few
v_gene: TRBV6-5
CDR3nt: TGTGCCAGCAGTCAGGGAAATTCACCCCTCCACTTT
CDR3aa: CASSQGNSPLHF

j_gene: TRBJ2-3
d_gene: NA
abundance: NA
v_gene: TRBV7-2
CDR3nt: TGTGCCAGCAGCTTCGGTCCCACAGATACGCAGTATTTT
CDR3aa: CASSFGPTDTQYF

j_gene: TRBJ2-1
d_gene: TRBD2
abundance: few
v_gene: TRBV7-9
CDR3nt: TGTGCCAGCAGAACTAGCGGGGGGGTAACTTACAATGAGCAGTTCTTC
CDR3aa: CASRTSGGVTYNEQFF

j_gene: TRBJ2-3
d_gene: TRBD1
abundance: NA
v_gene: TRBV5-1
CDR3nt: TGCGCCAGCAGCGTGGGACAGGGGAGAGATACGCAGTATTTT
CDR3aa: CASSVGQGRDTQYF

j_gene: TRBJ2-1
d_gene: TRBD2
abundance: NA
v_gene: TRBV5-4
CDR3nt: TGTGCCAGCAGCTTGGGACTAGCCGCCGATGAGCAGTTCTTC
CDR3aa: CASSLGLAADEQFF

j_gene: TRBJ1-1
d_gene: NA
abundance: NA
v_gene: TRBV6-4
CDR3nt: TGTGCCAGCAGTGACCGTGACAAAACTGAAGCTTTCTTT
CDR3aa: CASSDRDKTEAFF

j_gene: TRBJ2-3
d_gene: NA
abundance: NA
v_gene: TRBV5-4
CDR3nt: TGTGCCAGCAGCCTCTTACCCCGCCCTACCGCAGATACGCAGTATTTT
CDR3aa: CASSLLPRPTADTQYF

j_gene: TRBJ2-5
d_gene: TRBD2
abundance: NA
v_gene: TRBV11-1
CDR3nt: TGTGCCAGCAGCTCCATAGCGGGAGGGACCCAAGAGACCCAGTACTTC
CDR3aa: CASSSIAGGTQETQYF

j_gene: TRBJ1-4
d_gene: NA
abundance: once
v_gene: TRBV5-1
CDR3nt: TGCGCCAGCAGCTTGAATGCCCAGGTGGCTAATGAAAAACTGTTTTTT
CDR3aa: CASSLNAQVANEKLFF

j_gene: TRBJ1-2
d_gene: TRBD1
abundance: NA
v_gene: TRBV27
CDR3nt: TGTGCCAGCAGCCTCCAAGGGGGGGGACAGGCATGGAATGGCTACACCTTC
CDR3aa: CASSLQGGGQAWNGYTF